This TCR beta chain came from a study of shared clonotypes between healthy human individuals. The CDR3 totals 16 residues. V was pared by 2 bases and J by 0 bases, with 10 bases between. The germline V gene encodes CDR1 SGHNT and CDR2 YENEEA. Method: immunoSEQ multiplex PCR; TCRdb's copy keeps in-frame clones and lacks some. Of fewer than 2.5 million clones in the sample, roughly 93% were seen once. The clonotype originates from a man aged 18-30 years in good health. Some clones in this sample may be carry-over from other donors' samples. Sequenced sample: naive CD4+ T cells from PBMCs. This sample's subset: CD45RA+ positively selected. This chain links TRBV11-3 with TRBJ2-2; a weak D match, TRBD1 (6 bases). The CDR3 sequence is CASSLQGQTNTGELFF. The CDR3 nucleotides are TGTGCCAGCAGCTTACAAGGACAGACGAACACCGGGGAGCTGTTTTTT.